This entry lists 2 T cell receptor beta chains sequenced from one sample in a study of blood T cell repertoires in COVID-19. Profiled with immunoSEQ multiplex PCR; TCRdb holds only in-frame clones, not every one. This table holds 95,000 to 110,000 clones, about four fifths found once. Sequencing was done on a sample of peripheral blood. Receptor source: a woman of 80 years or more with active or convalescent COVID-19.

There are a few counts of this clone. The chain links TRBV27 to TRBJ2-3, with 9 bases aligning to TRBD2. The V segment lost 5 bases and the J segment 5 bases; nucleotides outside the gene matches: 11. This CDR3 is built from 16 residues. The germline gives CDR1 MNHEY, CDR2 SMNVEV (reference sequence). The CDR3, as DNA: TGTGCCAGCAGTGACCCCGCGGGGGGGCGGATAGATACGCAGTATTTT. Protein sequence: CASSDPAGGRIDTQYF.

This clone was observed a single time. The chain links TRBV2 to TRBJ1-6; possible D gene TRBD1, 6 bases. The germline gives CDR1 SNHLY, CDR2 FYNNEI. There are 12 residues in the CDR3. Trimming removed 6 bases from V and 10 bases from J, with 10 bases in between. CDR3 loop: CASRAQGSPLHF. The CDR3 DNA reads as TGTGCCAGCAGAGCTCAGGGGTCACCCCTCCACTTT.